The 24 T cell receptor beta chains reported below all come from one sample, sequenced in a study of blood T cell repertoires in COVID-19. Method: immunoSEQ multiplex PCR; TCRdb's copy keeps in-frame clones and lacks some. The data hold about 98,000 clones, with 86% observed a single time. The sequenced sample consisted of peripheral blood. These receptors came from a man in his forties or fifties with acute or convalescent COVID-19.

The chain couples TRBV6-1 to TRBJ2-5; no definite D call. V was cut by 2 bases and J by 5 bases, with 15 bases left in between. Germline CDR1 and CDR2: MNHNS and SASEGT. The CDR3 is made up of 15 amino acids. This chain's CDR3 is CASSELPSPRETQYF. In DNA form, the CDR3 reads TGTGCCAGCAGTGAACTACCCTCCCCCCGCGAGACCCAGTACTTC.

V is TRBV19 and J is TRBJ1-2; 10 positions agree with TRBD1. From germline, CDR1 is LNHDA and CDR2 SQIVND (reference sequence). There are 14 residues in the CDR3. Trimming took 6 bases from V and 7 from J; bases not matched to a gene: 8. The CDR3 DNA follows: TGTGCCAGTAGGACGGGACAGGGGTCTTTTGGCTACACCTTC. Its protein is CASRTGQGSFGYTF. Full variable domain (outside the CDR3, taken from reference TRBV19 and TRBJ1-2): DGGITQSPKYLFRKEGQNVTLSCEQNLNHDAMYWYRQDPGQGLRLIYYSQIVNDFQKGDIAEGYSVSREKKESFPLTVTSAQKNPTAFYLCASRTGQGSFGYTFGSGTRLTVV.

The J gene is TRBJ1-2, the V gene TRBV18; D not resolved. CDR3 length equals 13 residues. Germline V gene data show CDR1 as KGHSH and CDR2 as LQKENI. V was pared by 6 bases and J by 9 bases, with 17 bases between. CDR3 sequence reads: CASSRSEQGSYTF. The CDR3 DNA follows: TGTGCCAGCTCCCGAAGCGAGCAAGGAAGCTACACCTTC.

The chain recombines TRBV5-1 with TRBJ2-1; 9 nucleotides align to TRBD2. Germline V gives CDR1 SGHRS, CDR2 YFSETQ. This CDR3 is 18 amino acids long. V gave up 0 bases and J gave up 7 bases; unmatched junction bases: 14. Here the CDR3 reads CASSLVSGRPRQGNEQFF. CDR3 DNA sequence: TGCGCCAGCAGCTTGGTGAGCGGGAGGCCGCGGCAGGGGAATGAGCAGTTCTTC.

The chain couples TRBV10-1 to TRBJ1-5, with D tentatively TRBD1 (5 bases). CDR1 WNHNN and CDR2 SYGVQD come from the germline V gene (reference sequence). CDR3 length: 12 residues. The V and J ends lost 3 bases and 7 bases respectively, with 7 bases between them. The DNA of the CDR3 is TGCGCCAGCAGTGATCCAGGGCAGCCCCAGCATTTT. Amino acid sequence: CASSDPGQPQHF.

V gene TRBV24-1 combines with J gene TRBJ1-2, with D possibly matching TRBD1 (5 bases). CDR1 is KGHDR, CDR2 SFDVKD, per germline. Trimming shortened V by 5 bases and J by 1 base, and 13 bases separated the two germline ends. The CDR3 extends over 15 amino acids. The DNA of the CDR3 is TGTGCCACCAGTGCGGGGGGAAGCTATAACTATGGCTACACCTTC. It translates to CATSAGGSYNYGYTF.

The chain employs TRBV24-1 and TRBJ2-1; 15 bases are shared with TRBD2. The CDR3 contains 19 residues. The trim removed 12 bases at V and 7 bases at J, leaving 21 bases unmatched. The germline CDR1 and CDR2 sequences are KGHDR and SFDVKD. CDR3 in amino acids: CAVASPGQGTSGRSNEQFF. CDR3 nucleotide sequence: TGTGCCGTCGCTTCTCCGGGACAGGGGACTAGCGGGAGGTCAAATGAGCAGTTCTTC.

This sequence joins TRBV4-2 and TRBJ2-1, with TRBD2 matching 10 bases. Losses at the gene ends were 7 bases for V and 6 bases for J; bases not matched to a gene: 12. This CDR3 contains 16 residues. The germline gives CDR1 LGHNA, CDR2 YNFKEQ. CDR3 bases: TGTGCCAGCAACCGGGCTGTACTAGCGGGACCCAATGAGCAGTTCTTC. Its protein product is CASNRAVLAGPNEQFF.

V usage is TRBV20-1 and J usage is TRBJ1-4; tentatively, D is TRBD1 (6 bases). Deletions cut 3 bases from V and 1 base from J, with 12 bases between. Per the germline V gene, CDR1 is DFQATT and CDR2 is SNEGSKA (reference sequence). The CDR3 is 15 amino acids. CDR3 amino acids: CSASTQGITNEKLFF. CDR3 sequence (DNA): TGCAGTGCTAGTACGCAGGGGATAACTAATGAAAAACTGTTTTTT.

The V gene is TRBV5-1, the J gene TRBJ2-7; D might be TRBD1 (6 bases). Germline assignment: CDR1 SGHRS and CDR2 YFSETQ. The CDR3 loop spans 14 amino acids. The V gene lost 0 bases and the J gene lost 2 bases, with 9 bases spanning the gap. The CDR3: CASSLEKGAYEQYF. DNA of the CDR3: TGCGCCAGCAGCTTGGAAAAGGGGGCCTACGAGCAGTACTTC.

V and J are TRBV9 and TRBJ1-3; 8 nucleotides agree with TRBD1. This CDR3 comprises 16 residues. Germline-derived CDR1 and CDR2 are SGDLS and YYNGEE. The V gene end was trimmed by 3 bases and the J gene end by 4 bases; junction bases not matched to a gene: 9. Here the CDR3 reads CASSALATGEGNTIYF. CDR3 bases: TGTGCCAGCAGCGCGTTAGCGACAGGGGAAGGAAACACCATATATTTT. The full variable domain, with the rest looked up from reference TRBV9 and TRBJ1-3, is DSGVTQTPKHLITATGQRVTLRCSPRSGDLSVYWYQQSLDQGLQFLIQYYNGEERAKGNILERFSAQQFPDLHSELNLSSLELGDSALYFCASSALATGEGNTIYFGEGSWLTVV.

The CDR3 spells CSASGTSGRASSYEQYF. The CDR3 DNA is TGCAGTGCTAGTGGGACTAGCGGGAGGGCTAGCTCCTACGAGCAGTACTTC. This rearrangement joins TRBV20-1 to TRBJ2-7, with 16 positions matching TRBD2. V was clipped by 3 bases and J by 0 bases; unmatched bases: 5. The CDR3 runs 17 residues. From germline, CDR1 is DFQATT and CDR2 SNEGSKA (reference sequence).

This clone was seen once. The rearrangement joins TRBV19 to TRBJ2-1; 8 nucleotides match TRBD1. The germline gives CDR1 LNHDA, CDR2 SQIVND (reference sequence). With 3 bases clipped from V and 9 bases from J, the junction kept 13 bases outside the gene matches. This CDR3 has 16 amino acids. The CDR3 DNA reads as TGTGCCAGTAGTATTGGAAGGACAGGGTTTTTTAGTGAGCAGTTCTTC. This encodes CASSIGRTGFFSEQFF.

The V gene is TRBV29-1, the J gene TRBJ2-5, with a possible D match to TRBD2 (6 bases). This CDR3 has 12 residues. Germline V gene lookup returns CDR1 SQVTM and CDR2 ANQGSEA. Trimming removed 4 bases at V and 2 bases at J, with 8 bases between. The CDR3 loop reads CSVGRGQETQYF. As DNA, the CDR3 is TGCAGCGTTGGCCGGGGGCAAGAGACCCAGTACTTC.

This clone was found a few times. The chain carries TRBV7-2 and TRBJ1-5, with D possibly TRBD1 on 6 matching bases. Germline CDR1 reads SGHTA; CDR2 reads FQGNSA. V lost 5 bases, J lost 0 bases, and 11 bases lay in between. This CDR3 contains 15 residues. Here the CDR3 reads CASSRYRDSNQPQHF. CDR3 sequence (DNA): TGTGCCAGCAGCCGTTACAGGGATAGCAATCAGCCCCAGCATTTT.

V and J are TRBV3-1 (or the pseudogene TRBV3-2) and TRBJ1-1; D gene uncertain. CDR1 is LGHDT and CDR2 is YNNKEL in the germline V gene (reference sequence). The CDR3 is 14 amino acids. The V end was cut by 4 bases, the J end by 7 bases, with 16 bases between. The CDR3 is CASSPLEQNGEAFF. The CDR3 DNA sequence: TGTGCCAGCAGCCCCCTGGAACAGAACGGTGAAGCTTTCTTT.

CDR3 region: CASSRLDRGNYGYTF. The CDR3 DNA follows: TGCGCCAGCAGCCGCCTGGACAGGGGGAACTATGGCTACACCTTC. The chain is built from TRBV4-1 and TRBJ1-2, with 10 bases that match TRBD1. Germline V gene data show CDR1 as MGHRA and CDR2 as YSYEKL. The CDR3 totals 15 residues. The V segment lost 4 bases and the J segment 2 bases; nucleotides outside the gene matches: 4.

The rearrangement uses TRBV18 and TRBJ1-2; 12 nucleotides match TRBD1. CDR3 length equals 16 residues. Germline values: CDR1 KGHSH, CDR2 LQKENI. J lost 4 bases, V lost 3 bases, and 6 bases had no gene match. The CDR3 region is CASSPRGTGGGYGYTF. The CDR3 DNA sequence: TGTGCCAGCTCACCGAGAGGGACAGGGGGCGGCTATGGCTACACCTTC.

The chain carries TRBV7-8 and TRBJ2-1; 9 bases are shared with TRBD2. After removal of 5 bases from V and 4 bases from J, the junction contained 9 bases not matched to a gene. The CDR3 sequence is 16 residues long. Germline CDR1 SGHVS, CDR2 FQNEAQ. The CDR3 is CASSPSGLAAYNEQFF. CDR3 nucleotide sequence: TGTGCCAGCAGCCCCTCGGGACTAGCAGCTTACAATGAGCAGTTCTTC.

The V call is TRBV5-4, the J call TRBJ2-3; D gene uncertain. V lost 2 bases and J 0 bases, leaving 13 bases between the germline ends. The length of the CDR3 is 16 residues. Germline loops: CDR1 SGHNT, CDR2 YYREEE (reference sequence). The CDR3 region has the DNA TGTGCCAGCAGCTTTTCTCTCTCCCCTAGCACAGATACGCAGTATTTT. Translation: CASSFSLSPSTDTQYF.

This chain joins TRBV7-9 and TRBJ2-2, with a weak D call TRBD2 (5 bases). V lost 5 bases to trimming and J lost 4 bases, with 20 bases between them. The germline CDR1 and CDR2 sequences are SEHNR and FQNEAQ (reference sequence). The CDR3 spans 17 residues. The DNA for the CDR3 is TGTGCCAGCAGCCCCCGGCTGCCTAGCAGGTTCACCGGGGAGCTGTTTTTT. The encoded protein is CASSPRLPSRFTGELFF.

The chain recombines TRBV2 with TRBJ2-1; 9 nucleotides line up with TRBD2. V was clipped by 3 bases and J by 8 bases; unmatched bases: 8. Germline V CDR1 and CDR2: SNHLY, FYNNEI. This CDR3 is 15 amino acids long. DNA for the CDR3: TGTGCCAGCAGTGACCGACTAGCGGCTAGCGATGAGCAGTTCTTC. The encoded protein is CASSDRLAASDEQFF.

Worth noting for this clone: At one boundary the junction diverges from the germline segment, which might be a read error. The chain couples TRBV5-6 to TRBJ2-1, with 11 bases that match TRBD2. Germline V lookup: CDR1 SGHDT, CDR2 YYEEEE. The CDR3 is 15 amino acids. The CDR3 DNA reads TGTGCCAGCAACTTGGGGCTAGCGGGAGGAAATGAGCAGTTCTTC. Translated: CASNLGLAGGNEQFF.

J is TRBJ2-1 and V is TRBV25-1; 8 bases line up with TRBD2. Germline V gives CDR1 MGHDK, CDR2 SYGVNS. The CDR3 spans 17 residues. The ends lost 1 base at V and 3 bases at J; junction bases unmatched: 8. CDR3 residues: CASSELSGRVYYNEQFF. The CDR3 nucleotides are TGTGCCAGCAGTGAATTGAGCGGGAGAGTATACTACAATGAGCAGTTCTTC.